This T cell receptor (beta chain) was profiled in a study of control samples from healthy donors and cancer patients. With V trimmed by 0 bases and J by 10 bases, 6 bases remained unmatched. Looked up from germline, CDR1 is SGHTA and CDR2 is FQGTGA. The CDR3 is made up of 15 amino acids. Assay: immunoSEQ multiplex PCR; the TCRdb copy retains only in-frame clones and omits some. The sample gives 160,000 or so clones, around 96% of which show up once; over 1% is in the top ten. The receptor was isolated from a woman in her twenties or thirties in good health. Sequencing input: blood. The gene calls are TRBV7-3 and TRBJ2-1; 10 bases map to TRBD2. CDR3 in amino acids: CASSLTLAGQREQFF. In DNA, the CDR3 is TGTGCCAGCAGCTTAACACTAGCGGGACAGCGGGAGCAGTTCTTC.